This T cell receptor (beta chain) stems from a study of early T cells in non-severe SARS-CoV-2 infection. This clonotype has a handful of counts. The antigen is undetermined. General study points: Matches to VDJdb favored anti-spike CD8 responses and missed private and CD4 specificities.

The V segment lost 5 bases and the J segment 5 bases; nucleotides outside the gene matches: 11. This CDR3 has 16 amino acids. Attachment of unique molecular identifiers to individual cDNA molecules was performed. TCRdb re-called the 5' RACE reads through MiXCR, storing one row per CDR3 protein. The sample yields around 70,000 distinct CDR3 sequences, 12% seen once. J is TRBJ1-5 and V is TRBV12-3 or TRBV12-4; 8 bases match TRBD1. The source material was whole blood. The clonotype was recovered from an adult who was a healthcare worker with PCR-confirmed SARS-CoV-2 infection or an uninfected control (not recorded which). CDR3 DNA: TGTGCCAGCAGTGCCTCCAGGGGGCTGGGGTATCAGCCCCAGCATTTT. It translates to CASSASRGLGYQPQHF.